The 7 T cell receptor beta chains given below trace back to one sample, sequenced in a study of long-term antiretroviral therapy in people with HIV (dated by TCRdb to 2022 to 2024). The immunoSEQ hsTCRB v3.0 assay was used at survey level resolution to sequence the TRB variable region. Here the immuneACCESS table is served through TCRdb, limited to in-frame sequences with V and J called. Missing clones are a known gap in these copies; in checked studies unresolved V genes cover under half, and the rest lacks a known reason. The sample includes around 19,000 clones, with 90% observed a single time. The ten largest clones represent 9.2% of the sample. The specimen comprised unsorted PBMCs, sampled 4.2 to 4.5 years before starting antiretroviral therapy. The receptors shown here come from a young woman with HIV.

The chain combines TRBV7-3 with TRBJ1-2; TRBD1 might be the D (6 bases). The CDR3 runs to 11 residues. Per germline, CDR1 SGHTA and CDR2 FQGTGA. V dropped 6 bases and J dropped 8 bases, with 10 bases sitting between them. CDR3 DNA sequence: TGTGCCAGCAGTACAGGGCTGGGCTACACCTTC. This gives the protein CASSTGLGYTF.

The chain joins TRBV4-3 to TRBJ1-6; D uncertain. V was trimmed by 0 bases and J by 5 bases, leaving 11 bases between them. CDR1 is LGHNA and CDR2 is YSLEER in the germline V gene. The CDR3 extends over 16 amino acids. The CDR3 reads CASSQDTGRNNSPLHF. CDR3 DNA sequence: TGCGCCAGCAGCCAAGATACCGGCCGGAATAATTCACCCCTCCACTTT.

This clone was counted a few times. The chain couples TRBV5-4 to TRBJ2-7, with TRBD1 as a possible D gene (6 bases). The V end lost 4 bases, the J end lost 2 bases, and 16 bases lay between the germline ends. Germline V gene data show CDR1 as SGHNT and CDR2 as YYREEE (reference sequence). This CDR3 is built from 15 residues. The CDR3 sequence is CASSPELDRAYEQYF. The CDR3 nucleotides are TGTGCCAGCAGCCCCGAATTGGACAGAGCCTACGAGCAGTACTTC. The entire variable domain, with the rest obtained from reference TRBV5-4 and TRBJ2-7, is as follows: ETGVTQSPTHLIKTRGQQVTLRCSSQSGHNTVSWYQQALGQGPQFIFQYYREEENGRGNFPPRFSGLQFPNYSSELNVNALELDDSALYLCASSPELDRAYEQYFGPGTRLTVT.

This chain joins TRBV7-2 and TRBJ1-1; D is perhaps TRBD1 (5 bases). Per the germline V gene, CDR1 is SGHTA and CDR2 is FQGNSA. V lost 6 bases, J lost 0 bases, and 17 bases lay in between. The CDR3 runs 16 residues. For the CDR3, the DNA is TGTGCCAGCAGAAATCGACAGTCACAACTGAACACTGAAGCTTTCTTT. It is translated as CASRNRQSQLNTEAFF.

The chain links TRBV29-1 to TRBJ1-2, with D unclear. CDR1 is SQVTM and CDR2 is ANQGSEA in the germline V gene. This CDR3 spans 12 amino acids. Trimming removed 6 bases at V and 4 bases at J, with 12 bases between. The CDR3 coding sequence is TGCAGCGTCTCTTCAGGCGCCTATGGCTACACCTTC. Its protein product is CSVSSGAYGYTF.

V and J are TRBV19 and TRBJ2-3, with TRBD2 matching over 14 bases. V lost 5 bases and J lost 1; bases outside the gene matches: 2. Looked up from germline, CDR1 is LNHDA and CDR2 is SQIVND (reference sequence). This CDR3 region has 16 residues. CDR3 nucleotides: TGTGCCAGTAGTGTGACTAGCGGGGGGGGCACAGATACGCAGTATTTT. Encoded protein: CASSVTSGGGTDTQYF.

The gene calls are TRBV6-5 and TRBJ2-6, with 8 bases fitting TRBD1. This CDR3 spans 15 amino acids. V shed 5 bases and J 4 bases; nucleotides not matched to a gene: 4. CDR1 and CDR2 (germline): MNHEY, SVGAGI. CDR3 sequence (DNA): TGTGCCAGCAGTAGCAGGGGGCAAGGGGCCAACGTCCTGACTTTC. Translating it yields CASSSRGQGANVLTF.